The entry that follows covers one T cell receptor beta chain sequence. Its antigen is unidentified. This sample was taken from a study of T cell repertoires in cytomegalovirus infection. Study-level results: There were HLA-C-restricted CMV-specific TCR beta clonotypes dominating the ex vivo response.

MiXCR was run by TCRdb on the reads, yielding one entry per CDR3 protein. The sample has roughly 100,000 distinct CDR3 sequences, approximately 15% seen once. CDR1 is MGHRA, CDR2 YSYEKL, per germline. J gave up 8 bases and V 5 bases, and 15 bases lay outside the gene matches. CDR3 size: 17 residues. Material for sequencing was PBMCs. This chain connects TRBV4-1 to TRBJ2-1; TRBD1 matches at 10 bases. The TCR originated in a human donor in good health (CMV status not recorded). Some clones in this sample may be carry-over from other donors' samples. Here the CDR3 DNA reads TGCGCCAGCAGCACTTTAGCCTTGAGGGACAGGGGCGATGAGCAGTTCTTC. This encodes CASSTLALRDRGDEQFF.